This entry lists 29 T cell receptor beta chains sequenced from one sample in a study of OX40 agonist ivuxolimab in advanced cancers. The table came from immunoSEQ multiplex PCR; TCRdb's copy has only in-frame clones and leaves some out. Of about 36,000 clones detected, about 78% appear once; the ten largest clones hold about 19%. Sequenced material: CD4+ or CD8+ T cells sorted from blood, taken in a trial of the OX40 agonist ivuxolimab. All receptors come from an adult with an advanced solid tumor such as melanoma, head and neck, liver or kidney cancer.

This chain connects TRBV30 to TRBJ1-2; perhaps TRBD1 as D (5 bases). V dropped 2 bases and J dropped 8 bases, with 9 bases sitting between them. The CDR3 is 11 amino acids. Germline V gene lookup returns CDR1 GTSNPN and CDR2 SVGIG (reference sequence). As DNA, the CDR3 is TGTGCCTGGAGTCGAGGGGAGGGCTACACCTTC. It yields the protein CAWSRGEGYTF.

This chain's CDR3 is CASSLVTGAGETQYF. The CDR3 DNA is TGTGCCAGCAGCTTAGTTACAGGGGCAGGGGAGACCCAGTACTTC. The gene calls are TRBV11-1 and TRBJ2-5; TRBD1 agrees at 7 bases. The length of the CDR3 is 15 residues. V lost 1 base to trimming and J lost 5 bases; unmatched junction nucleotides: 7. In germline, CDR1 is SGHAT, CDR2 FQDESV (reference sequence).

This chain uses TRBV2 with TRBJ1-1, with 7 bases lining up with TRBD1. CDR3 length: 14 amino acids. V dropped 8 bases and J dropped 6; count of bases not matched to a gene: 12. Per the germline V gene, CDR1 is SNHLY and CDR2 is FYNNEI. The CDR3 DNA is TGTGCCAGCCCCGAGGGGGAGGGGGCCGCTGAAGCTTTCTTT. Encoded protein: CASPEGEGAAEAFF.

The chain links TRBV13 to TRBJ2-7; D may match TRBD1 or TRBD2 (5 bases each). This CDR3 has 14 amino acids. Germline CDR1 is PRHDT and CDR2 is FYEKMQ (reference sequence). V was clipped by 0 bases and J by 6 bases, with 12 bases between them. CDR3: CASSLGRSGTEQYF. The CDR3, as DNA: TGTGCCAGCAGCTTAGGCCGCTCCGGGACCGAGCAGTACTTC. Complete variable domain (other parts from reference TRBV13 and TRBJ2-7): AAGVIQSPRHLIKEKRETATLKCYPIPRHDTVYWYQQGPGQDPQFLISFYEKMQSDKGSIPDRFSAQQFSDYHSELNMSSLELGDSALYFCASSLGRSGTEQYFGPGTRLTVT.

This clone was seen only once. The chain has TRBV28 and TRBJ1-2, with D maybe TRBD1 (5 bases). V was shortened by 2 bases and J by 8 bases, with 9 bases between the two germline ends. Germline V CDR1 and CDR2: MDHEN, SYDVKM. CDR3 length equals 12 residues. This CDR3 reads CASSLGGKGYTF. The CDR3 DNA reads TGTGCCAGCAGTTTAGGGGGAAAAGGCTACACCTTC.

The chain is built from TRBV12-2 and TRBJ2-7; TRBD1, the table's D call, lacks a check against the DNA. TRBV12-2 is recorded as a pseudogene. CDR3 length equals 15 residues. The CDR3 DNA is TGTGCCAGCAGCTACAGGACAGTTAGCTCCTACGAGCAGTACTTC. It specifies CASSYRTVSSYEQYF.

This clone has a handful of counts. The chain employs TRBV6-5 and TRBJ2-1; D perhaps matches TRBD1 (6 bases). The CDR3 is made up of 13 amino acids. The V gene lost 2 bases and the J gene lost 6 bases, with 8 bases spanning the gap. Germline V gene data show CDR1 as MNHEY and CDR2 as SVGAGI. The CDR3 here is CASSYGQINEQFF. The CDR3 DNA is TGTGCCAGCAGTTACGGACAGATCAATGAGCAGTTCTTC.

V usage is TRBV7-9 and J usage is TRBJ2-5; D remains ambiguous. CDR1 and CDR2 (germline): SEHNR, FQNEAQ (reference sequence). The CDR3 covers 14 residues. Trimming took off 1 base at V and 2 bases at J, with 8 bases between the two ends. The DNA of the CDR3 is TGTGCCAGCAGCTTAGAAGTACAACAAGAGACCCAGTACTTC. Translating it yields CASSLEVQQETQYF.

For this clone: The sample has other DNA sequences that encode this CDR3 too. This rearrangement joins TRBV11-2 to TRBJ2-1; 9 positions match TRBD1. The V gene's germline CDR1 is SGHAT and CDR2 FQNNGV. J gave up 8 bases and V 3 bases, and 2 bases lay outside the gene matches. The CDR3 is made up of 13 amino acids. In DNA, the CDR3 is TGTGCCAGCAGCTTCACAGGGGGCGATGAGCAGTTCTTC. Protein: CASSFTGGDEQFF.

This rearrangement joins TRBV27 to TRBJ2-7; D tentatively reads TRBD1 or TRBD2 (6 bases each). CDR1 and CDR2 (germline): MNHEY, SMNVEV (reference sequence). V lost 4 bases and J 2 bases, leaving 18 bases between the germline ends. The CDR3 runs 16 residues. CDR3 in amino acids: CASSSTPGALTYEQYF. The CDR3 region has the DNA TGTGCCAGCAGTTCCACCCCGGGGGCCCTTACCTACGAGCAGTACTTC.

Notes on this clone: Only one base separates this from a far larger clonotype, so it likely reflects a read error. This chain links TRBV29-1 with TRBJ1-2, with a tentative D call TRBD1 (6 bases). This CDR3 comprises 12 residues. CDR1 SQVTM and CDR2 ANQGSEA come from the germline V gene. The V end lost 1 base, the J end lost 7 bases, and 10 bases lay between the germline ends. The CDR3: CSVEGGGLGYTF. The DNA of the CDR3 is TGCAGCGTTGAAGGGGGGGGGCTTGGCTACACCTTC.

This clone was found a few times. The gene calls are TRBV28 and TRBJ2-1; no clear D. The germline CDR1 and CDR2 sequences are MDHEN and SYDVKM. Between the trimmed V and J ends, which lost 7 bases and 4 bases, there was a span of 20 bases. The CDR3 runs to 16 residues. The DNA for the CDR3 is TGTGCCAGCACAGTTCTTACCCCCGGCGGATACAATGAGCAGTTCTTC. It translates to CASTVLTPGGYNEQFF.

The CDR3 coding sequence is TGTGCCAGCAGTTACTTGACGGGAGGATACGAGCAGTACTTC. Residues: CASSYLTGGYEQYF. The chain carries TRBV6-6 and TRBJ2-7; TRBD2 aligns across 7 bases. Germline V CDR1 and CDR2: MNHNY, SVGAGI (reference sequence). J gave up 4 bases and V 1 base, and 4 bases lay outside the gene matches. CDR3 size: 14 residues.

V gene TRBV4-2 combines with J gene TRBJ1-1; 7 bases align to TRBD1. V dropped 1 base and J dropped 7; count of bases not matched to a gene: 3. The CDR3 is 13 residues long. Germline assignment: CDR1 LGHNA and CDR2 YNFKEQ. The CDR3 protein is CASSQGWTGEAFF. DNA of the CDR3: TGTGCCAGCAGCCAAGGGTGGACAGGTGAAGCTTTCTTT.

This chain joins TRBV27 and TRBJ1-2, with 9 bases matching TRBD1. V was pared by 3 bases and J by 2 bases, with 1 base of the junction left unmatched. The germline V gene encodes CDR1 MNHEY and CDR2 SMNVEV (reference sequence). The CDR3 extends over 14 amino acids. The CDR3 DNA follows: TGTGCCAGCAGTTTCGGGACAGGGAACTATGGCTACACCTTC. It encodes CASSFGTGNYGYTF.

Only a few counts were recorded for this clone. V is TRBV28 and J is TRBJ2-6; 11 bases line up with TRBD1. The V segment lost 5 bases and the J segment 3 bases; nucleotides outside the gene matches: 9. Germline V gives CDR1 MDHEN, CDR2 SYDVKM. This CDR3 has 18 amino acids. The CDR3 DNA reads as TGTGCCAGCAGTCCCAGGACAGGGGGCGCGGTTGGGGCCAACGTCCTGACTTTC. This sequence encodes CASSPRTGGAVGANVLTF.

The chain couples TRBV29-1 to TRBJ2-3; TRBD1 aligns across 8 bases. The germline CDR1 and CDR2 sequences are SQVTM and ANQGSEA. V dropped 6 bases and J dropped 2; count of bases not matched to a gene: 10. CDR3 length: 15 residues. The CDR3 region is CSVEMTGADTDTQYF. In nucleotides, the CDR3 is TGCAGCGTCGAGATGACAGGGGCCGACACAGATACGCAGTATTTT.

This chain connects TRBV5-5 to TRBJ2-5; TRBD1 aligns across 7 bases. There are 15 residues in the CDR3. Germline loops: CDR1 SGHKS, CDR2 YYEKEE (reference sequence). Trimming removed 3 bases from V and 7 bases from J; junction bases left unmatched: 12. CDR3 DNA sequence: TGTGCCAGCAGCTATGGTCTGGGGACAGCCTTGACCCAGTACTTC. It is translated as CASSYGLGTALTQYF. Full variable domain (missing parts from reference TRBV5-5 and TRBJ2-5): DAGVTQSPTHLIKTRGQQVTLRCSPISGHKSVSWYQQVLGQGPQFIFQYYEKEERGRGNFPDRFSARQFPNYSSELNVNALLLGDSALYLCASSYGLGTALTQYFGPGTRLLVL.

This chain joins TRBV18 and TRBJ1-5; D is possibly TRBD1 (5 bases). Trimming shortened V by 6 bases and J by 4 bases, and 19 bases separated the two germline ends. The CDR3 totals 16 residues. Per germline, CDR1 KGHSH and CDR2 LQKENI. The CDR3 DNA follows: TGTGCCAGCTCCCTGGGTCGGGACCTACTTAATCAGCCCCAGCATTTT. Its translation: CASSLGRDLLNQPQHF.

The chain carries TRBV2 and TRBJ2-1, with 9 positions matching TRBD2. The CDR3 loop spans 15 amino acids. The ends lost 7 bases at V and 5 bases at J; junction bases unmatched: 9. Germline V gene lookup returns CDR1 SNHLY and CDR2 FYNNEI. Written as DNA, the CDR3 is TGTGCCAGCATTGAGAGCGGGAGGAGCCACAATGAGCAGTTCTTC. Amino acid sequence: CASIESGRSHNEQFF.

The genes are TRBV6-6 and TRBJ2-7, with a weak D call TRBD1 (5 bases). Germline V gives CDR1 MNHNY, CDR2 SVGAGI (reference sequence). The CDR3 covers 13 residues. V was clipped by 2 bases and J by 5 bases, with 10 bases between them. The CDR3 region is CASSYLGQHEQYF. CDR3 bases: TGTGCCAGCAGTTACCTCGGACAACACGAGCAGTACTTC.

The rearrangement uses TRBV5-5 and TRBJ2-7, with TRBD2 identical over 7 bases. The germline V gene has CDR1 SGHKS and CDR2 YYEKEE (reference sequence). The CDR3 has 15 residues. With V trimmed by 4 bases and J by 4 bases, 11 bases remained unmatched. CDR3 nucleotide sequence: TGTGCCAGCAGCCCGACTCGTGGGGGGGGATACGAGCAGTACTTC. It encodes CASSPTRGGGYEQYF.

The chain links TRBV1 to TRBJ1-4; TRBD1, as called in the table, went unchecked against the DNA. TRBV1 is given as a pseudogene. The CDR3 is 16 residues long. Here the CDR3 reads CTSSQVQGATNEKLFF. CDR3 DNA: TGCACCAGCAGCCAAGTCCAGGGTGCAACTAATGAAAAACTGTTTTTT.

CDR3 bases: TGTGCCAGCAGCCCCAGGACAGGGTGGGATGAGCAGTTCTTC. This codes for CASSPRTGWDEQFF. This chain connects TRBV7-2 to TRBJ2-1; 8 bases match TRBD1. V lost 5 bases to trimming and J lost 8 bases; unmatched junction nucleotides: 8. Germline CDR1 SGHTA, CDR2 FQGNSA. This CDR3 contains 14 residues.

The CDR3 DNA reads as TGCGCCAGCAGCCAAGGACCCGACCAGCCCCAGCATTTT. Protein sequence: CASSQGPDQPQHF. The V and J genes are TRBV4-1 and TRBJ1-5, with D unresolved. V lost 1 base and J lost 7, with 8 bases in between. The CDR3 is 13 amino acids. Germline V lookup: CDR1 MGHRA, CDR2 YSYEKL.

Only a few counts were recorded for this clone. The chain uses TRBV9 and TRBJ1-2; 8 bases map to TRBD1. Losses at the gene ends were 0 bases for V and 2 bases for J; bases not matched to a gene: 9. The CDR3 has 17 residues. Per germline, CDR1 SGDLS and CDR2 YYNGEE. The CDR3 here is CASSVGAGGAPNYGYTF. CDR3 in DNA: TGTGCCAGCAGCGTAGGGGCAGGGGGCGCTCCCAACTATGGCTACACCTTC. The full variable domain, rest sourced from reference TRBV9 and TRBJ1-2, is DSGVTQTPKHLITATGQRVTLRCSPRSGDLSVYWYQQSLDQGLQFLIQYYNGEERAKGNILERFSAQQFPDLHSELNLSSLELGDSALYFCASSVGAGGAPNYGYTFGSGTRLTVV.

The J gene is TRBJ2-1, the V gene TRBV6-5; 10 bases align to TRBD1. CDR3 size: 15 residues. The germline V gene encodes CDR1 MNHEY and CDR2 SVGAGI. V trimming: 2 bases; J trimming: 5 bases; junction bases outside the gene matches: 3. For the CDR3, the DNA is TGTGCCAGCAGTTACCGGGACAGGGGAAACAATGAGCAGTTCTTC. It is translated as CASSYRDRGNNEQFF.

Only a few counts were recorded for this clone. The same CDR3 arises from other DNA sequences in this sample as well. V is TRBV2 and J is TRBJ1-2; no clear D gene. Per the germline V gene, CDR1 is SNHLY and CDR2 is FYNNEI. The V and J ends lost 3 bases and 2 bases respectively, with 1 base between them. The CDR3 is 11 residues long. The CDR3 DNA sequence: TGTGCCAGCAGTGACAACTATGGCTACACCTTC. This translates into CASSDNYGYTF.

The chain carries TRBV6-9 and TRBJ1-4, with a weak D call TRBD1 (5 bases). Trimming took off 3 bases at V and 10 bases at J, with 18 bases between the two ends. The germline V gene encodes CDR1 MNHGY and CDR2 SVAAGI. The CDR3 is 15 amino acids. This CDR3 reads CASSYSTETRGKLFF. The CDR3 region has the DNA TGTGCCAGCAGTTACTCGACAGAGACTAGGGGAAAACTGTTTTTT.